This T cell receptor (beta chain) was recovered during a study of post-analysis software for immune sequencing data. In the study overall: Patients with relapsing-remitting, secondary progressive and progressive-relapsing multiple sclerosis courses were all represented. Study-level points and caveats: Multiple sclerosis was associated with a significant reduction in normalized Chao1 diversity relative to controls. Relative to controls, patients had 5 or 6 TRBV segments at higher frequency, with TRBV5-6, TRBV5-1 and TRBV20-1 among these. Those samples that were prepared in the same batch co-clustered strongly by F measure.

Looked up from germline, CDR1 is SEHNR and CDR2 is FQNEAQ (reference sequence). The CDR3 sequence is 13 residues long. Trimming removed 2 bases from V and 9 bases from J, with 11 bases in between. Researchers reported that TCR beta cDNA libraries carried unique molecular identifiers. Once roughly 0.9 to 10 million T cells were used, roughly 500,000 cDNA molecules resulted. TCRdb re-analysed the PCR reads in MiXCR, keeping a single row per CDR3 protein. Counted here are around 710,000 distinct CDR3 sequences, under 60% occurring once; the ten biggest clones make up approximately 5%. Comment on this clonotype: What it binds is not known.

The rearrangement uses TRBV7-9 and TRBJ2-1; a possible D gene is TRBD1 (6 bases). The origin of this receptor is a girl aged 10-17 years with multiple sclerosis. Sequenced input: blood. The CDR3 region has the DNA TGTGCCAGCAGCTTATCAGGGGACCGTGAGCAGTTCTTC. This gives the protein CASSLSGDREQFF.